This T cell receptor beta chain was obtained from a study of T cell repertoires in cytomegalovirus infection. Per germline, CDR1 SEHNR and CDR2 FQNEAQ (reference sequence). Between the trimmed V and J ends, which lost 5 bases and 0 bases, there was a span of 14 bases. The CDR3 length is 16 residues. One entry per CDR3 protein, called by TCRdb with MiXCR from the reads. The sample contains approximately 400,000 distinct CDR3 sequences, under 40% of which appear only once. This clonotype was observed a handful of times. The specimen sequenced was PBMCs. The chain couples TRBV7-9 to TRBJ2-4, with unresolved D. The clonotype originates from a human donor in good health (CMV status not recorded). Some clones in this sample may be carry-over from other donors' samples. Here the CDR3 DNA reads TGTGCCAGCAGCCCAGAGCTCCCAGAAGCCAAAAACATTCAGTACTTC. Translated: CASSPELPEAKNIQYF. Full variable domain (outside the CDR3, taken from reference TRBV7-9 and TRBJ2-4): DTGVSQNPRHKITKRGQNVTFRCDPISEHNRLYWYRQTLGQGPEFLTYFQNEAQLEKSRLLSDRFSAERPKGSFSTLEIQRTEQGDSAMYLCASSPELPEAKNIQYFGAGTRLSVL.